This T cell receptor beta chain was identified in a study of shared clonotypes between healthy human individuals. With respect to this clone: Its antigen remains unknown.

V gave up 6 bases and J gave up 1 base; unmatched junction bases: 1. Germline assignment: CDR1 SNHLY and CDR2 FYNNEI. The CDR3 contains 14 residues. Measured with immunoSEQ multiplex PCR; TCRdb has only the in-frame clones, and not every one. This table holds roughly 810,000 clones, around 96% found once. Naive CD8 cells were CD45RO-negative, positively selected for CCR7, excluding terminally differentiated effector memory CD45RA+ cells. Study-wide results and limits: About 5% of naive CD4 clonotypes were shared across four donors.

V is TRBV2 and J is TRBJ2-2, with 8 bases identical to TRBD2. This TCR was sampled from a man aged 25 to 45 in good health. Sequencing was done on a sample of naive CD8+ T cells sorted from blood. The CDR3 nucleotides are TGTGCCAGCAGACTAGCGGAGAACACCGGGGAGCTGTTTTTT. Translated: CASRLAENTGELFF.